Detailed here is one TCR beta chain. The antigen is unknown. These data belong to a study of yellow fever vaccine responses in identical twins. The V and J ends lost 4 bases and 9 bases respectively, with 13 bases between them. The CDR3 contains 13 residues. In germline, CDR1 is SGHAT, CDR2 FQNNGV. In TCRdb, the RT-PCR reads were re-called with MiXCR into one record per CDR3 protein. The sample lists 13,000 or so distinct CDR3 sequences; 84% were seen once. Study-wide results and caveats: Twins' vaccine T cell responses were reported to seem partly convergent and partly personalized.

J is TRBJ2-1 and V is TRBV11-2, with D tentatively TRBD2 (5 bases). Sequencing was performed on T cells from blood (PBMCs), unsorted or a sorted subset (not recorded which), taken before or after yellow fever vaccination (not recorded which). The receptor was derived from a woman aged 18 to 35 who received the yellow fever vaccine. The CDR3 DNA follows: TGTGCCAGCAGCTCCATTAGCGAAGGTGAGCAGTTCTTC. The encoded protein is CASSSISEGEQFF.